This TCR beta chain was observed in a study of CXCR3-negative and CXCR3-positive naive CD8 T cells. Via 5' RACE with UMI labels, TRB cDNA libraries were prepared. TCRdb reanalyzed the 5' RACE reads, giving one entry per CDR3 protein sequence and no DNA. The listing records about 63,000 distinct CDR3 sequences. Naive CD8+ T cells showed a CD45RO-CCR7+CD27+CD95- phenotype. The CDR3 totals 15 residues. Germline V gene sequence: CDR1 SNHLY, CDR2 FYNNEI. Of note for this clonotype: Antigen specificity is unknown.

Study-wide findings and caveats: CD5 surface expression was similar among naive subsets, and TCR strength was estimated by inference from TRB CDR3 properties. Memory cells diverged, while naive CXCR3-positive and CXCR3-negative cells had similar TRBV-TRBJ usage. Relative to memory CD8+ cells, whose diversity was much lower, both naive subsets had comparably high diversity. In CXCR3-positive naive cells, the TRB CDR3s were more hydrophobic than in CXCR3-negative naive cells.

The TCR sequence derives from a human donor in good health. Some clones in this sample may be carry-over from other donors' samples. The sequencing input was naive CXCR3+ CD8+ T cells from blood. Subset here: CD45RO-CCR7+CD27+CD95- naive CD8+ T cells expressing CXCR3 (TNR3+). The chain links TRBV2 to TRBJ2-1; TCRdb outputs TRBD2, but without DNA this stays unchecked. CDR3 protein: CASRGLAATYNEQFF.